This T cell receptor (beta chain) was sequenced in a study of CD8 T cells in ankylosing spondylitis. Findings and caveats of the study: Roughly 8 highly homologous variants made up a TCR beta motif, and this motif appeared characteristic of ankylosing spondylitis blood. Reportedly, significant enrichment of disease-linked clones occurred in matched ankylosing spondylitis synovial fluid. CD8+ by phenotype, disease-linked clones were relatively rare in peripheral blood.

On this clonotype: The antigen remains undetermined.

The authors made TCR beta libraries by quantitative 5'-RACE with molecular barcodes. TCRdb passed the 5' RACE reads through MiXCR, listing each CDR3 protein once. This table holds approximately 300,000 distinct CDR3 sequences, approximately 8% found once. Looked up from germline, CDR1 is LGHDT and CDR2 is YNNKEL (reference sequence). The CDR3 has 13 residues. Losses at the gene ends were 3 bases for V and 4 bases for J; bases not matched to a gene: 2. The origin of this receptor is a male donor with ankylosing spondylitis. The sample was blood, either unsorted or a sorted T cell fraction (not recorded which). The J gene is TRBJ2-5, the V gene TRBV3-1; TRBD2 matches at 7 bases. The CDR3 loop reads CASSQRELETQYF. CDR3 DNA sequence: TGTGCCAGCAGCCAGCGGGAGTTAGAGACCCAGTACTTC.